The rows below give T cell receptor beta chains drawn from one sample of a study of blood T cell repertoires in COVID-19. The data were produced by immunoSEQ multiplex PCR, yet TCRdb's version contains in-frame clones alone and is incomplete. The data show about 62,000 clones, approximately 82% seen once. The sample was peripheral blood. The receptors were sampled from a human donor in a cohort sampled during active COVID-19. Both conserved end residues are part of each CDR3. A D gene is named only where the DNA matches it firmly. Clone sizes are given selectively: once, few, many, or a class where the clone is expanded.

D	V	length	size	J	DNA	CDR3
TRBD2	TRBV3-1/TRBV3-2	18	NA	TRBJ2-1	TGTGCCAGCAGCCAACCTCCCCCTAGCGGGAGGGCCTACAATGAGCAGTTCTTC	CASSQPPPSGRAYNEQFF
NA	TRBV7-9	12	NA	TRBJ2-5	TGTGCCAGCAGCTTAGTGCGGGAGACCCAGTACTTC	CASSLVRETQYF
NA	TRBV29-1	12	few	TRBJ1-2	TGCAGCGTCGTACAGGGAGTTCAAGGCTACACCTTC	CSVVQGVQGYTF
TRBD1	TRBV6-5	14	NA	TRBJ1-5	TGTGCCAGCAGGCACAGGGGTAGCAATCAGCCCCAGCATTTT	CASRHRGSNQPQHF
TRBD1	TRBV30	15	NA	TRBJ2-3	TGTGCCTGGAGTGTTGGAGACAGGGGCACAGATACGCAGTATTTT	CAWSVGDRGTDTQYF
NA	TRBV27	14	NA	TRBJ1-2	TGTGCCAGCAGTTTACGAGAAGCCGACTATGGCTACACCTTC	CASSLREADYGYTF
NA	TRBV5-6	12	once	TRBJ2-1	TGTGCCAGCAGTCATACAGGGATTGAGCAGTTCTTC	CASSHTGIEQFF
NA	TRBV20-1	14	few	TRBJ1-6	TGCAGTGCTAGTGTGGGGGCGCAAAATTCACCCCTCCACTTT	CSASVGAQNSPLHF
TRBD1	TRBV5-1	16	NA	TRBJ2-7	TGCGCCAGCAGCTTGGCCGGGCAGGGGGTGGGATACGAGCAGTACTTC	CASSLAGQGVGYEQYF
NA	TRBV5-4	17	NA	TRBJ2-1	TGTGCCAGCAGGTCCACCCCCGGCCGGGAGAGGGGCAATGAGCAGTTCTTC	CASRSTPGRERGNEQFF
NA	TRBV15	13	NA	TRBJ2-4	TGTGCCACCAGCAGAGCACCGGGGGACATTCAGTACTTC	CATSRAPGDIQYF
NA	TRBV10-3	13	NA	TRBJ1-2	TGTGCCATCAGTGGTAGTGGACAGAGAATCTACACCTTC	CAISGSGQRIYTF
NA	TRBV10-3	14	NA	TRBJ2-3	TGTGCCATCAGCCAACTTAATTCGGGGGATACGCAGTATTTT	CAISQLNSGDTQYF
TRBD2	TRBV18	19	NA	TRBJ2-3	TGTGCCAGCTCACTTTCCGTCCTCGGACTAGCGGGAAACACAGATACGCAGTATTTT	CASSLSVLGLAGNTDTQYF
NA	TRBV29-1	13	NA	TRBJ1-4	TGCAGCGTTTTAGACACCGTTCATGAAAAACTGTTTTTT	CSVLDTVHEKLFF
TRBD1	TRBV19	14	NA	TRBJ1-2	TGTGCCAGTAGTAGTAACAGGGGGGATTATGGCTACACCTTC	CASSSNRGDYGYTF
NA	TRBV10-3	12	NA	TRBJ2-7	TGTGCCATCAGTGAGGCGGGGCCCCCGTTGTACTTC	CAISEAGPPLYF
TRBD2	TRBV6-5	14	NA	TRBJ2-7	TGTGCCAGCAGAAATAGCGGGGGGGCCCACGAGCAGTACTTC	CASRNSGGAHEQYF
TRBD1	TRBV7-9	17	NA	TRBJ1-4	TGTGCCAGCAGCTGGGCAGGGGGCTCGTTCCCTAATGAAAAACTGTTTTTT	CASSWAGGSFPNEKLFF
NA	TRBV10-3	15	NA	TRBJ2-3	TGTGCCATCAGTGAGTCGGCCCCTAGCACAGATACGCAGTATTTT	CAISESAPSTDTQYF
NA	TRBV12-3/TRBV12-4	12	NA	TRBJ2-1	TGTGCCAGCAGTTTGGTCCAGGATGAGCAGTTCTTC	CASSLVQDEQFF
TRBD2	TRBV5-1	16	NA	TRBJ2-1	TGCGCCAGCAGCTTGTTTACTAGCGGGACTTACAATGAGCAGTTCTTC	CASSLFTSGTYNEQFF
TRBD1	TRBV9	18	NA	TRBJ1-1	TGTGCCAGCAGCGCGACCGGGACAGAAAGAGTTCGGAACACTGAAGCTTTCTTT	CASSATGTERVRNTEAFF